The text below deals with one TCR beta chain. Its antigen is currently unknown. This sample was taken from a study of vaccination and CD4 T cells after COVID-19. Across the study: All convalescent patients were nasal swab PCR positive for SARS-CoV-2; several had mild and one severe disease. Typically, post-vaccine samples were obtained a median approximately 67 days after dose two, within a range of 14 to 241. Investigators stimulated cells with overlapping spike peptides drawn from SARS-CoV-2, HCoV-NL63, HCoV-OC43 and HCoV-229E.

The CDR3 contains 12 residues. V dropped 4 bases and J dropped 6 bases, with 11 bases sitting between them. The germline CDR1 and CDR2 sequences are GTSNPN and SVGIG (reference sequence). Sequencing of cultured CD4+ T cell DNA used the Oncomine TCR Beta short-read assay. From the PCR reads, TCRdb called clonotypes with MiXCR, one entry per CDR3 protein. The profile covers 15,000 or so distinct CDR3 sequences, with roughly half appearing a single time and 26% taken by the ten largest. The treatment: roughly 10-day PBMC culture with coronavirus spike peptide pools or control peptides (ViraFEST assay). The positive PCR dates, which preceded the US Alpha, Beta and Delta variants, fell between March and December 2020.

This sequence joins TRBV30 and TRBJ2-3; D not resolved. The TCR originated in a human donor with COVID-19. The sequencing used cultured CD4+ T cells from blood, collected after SARS-CoV-2 vaccination. The CDR3 nucleotides read TGTGCCTGGACCCCGACCGCTGATACGCAGTATTTT. Translated: CAWTPTADTQYF. Based on the CDR3 plus reference TRBV30 and TRBJ2-3, the full variable domain is SQTIHQWPATLVQPVGSPLSLECTVEGTSNPNLYWYRQAAGRGLQLLFYSVGIGQISSEVPQNLSASRPQDRQFILSSKKLLLSDSGFYLCAWTPTADTQYFGPGTRLTVL.